The 21 T cell receptor beta chains given below trace back to one sample, sequenced in a study of blood T cell repertoires in COVID-19. Profiling relied on immunoSEQ multiplex PCR, and the TCRdb table lists in-frame clones only, not all of them. Of roughly 110,000 clones in the sample, approximately 80% were seen once. Sequences were obtained from peripheral blood. These receptors originate from an older woman with acute or convalescent COVID-19.

This clone appeared once. This chain uses TRBV11-3 with TRBJ2-2, with TRBD1 matching 9 bases. Per the germline V gene, CDR1 is SGHNT and CDR2 is YENEEA. The V segment lost 5 bases and the J segment 6 bases; nucleotides outside the gene matches: 4. The CDR3 is made up of 14 amino acids. DNA of the CDR3: TGTGCCAGCAGCAGGGACAGGGAATCCGGGGAGCTGTTTTTT. Its protein is CASSRDRESGELFF.

The rearrangement links TRBV18 to TRBJ2-7, with 10 bases identical to TRBD2. CDR3 length: 16 amino acids. Per the germline V gene, CDR1 is KGHSH and CDR2 is LQKENI. The V segment lost 2 bases and the J segment 6 bases; nucleotides outside the gene matches: 10. CDR3 sequence reads: CASSPYFPSGRGEQYF. The CDR3 DNA reads as TGTGCCAGCTCACCATACTTCCCTAGCGGGAGAGGCGAGCAGTACTTC.

This clone came up once. The chain employs TRBV6-6 and TRBJ1-5; no clear D. V lost 6 bases and J lost 3, with 9 bases in between. Germline CDR1 and CDR2: MNHNY and SVGAGI (reference sequence). This CDR3 has 13 residues. CDR3 DNA sequence: TGTGCCAGCAGAGACACCGACAATCAGCCCCAGCATTTT. It translates to CASRDTDNQPQHF.

CDR3 region: CASSQGTSGGRTDTQYF. The DNA for the CDR3 is TGCGCCAGCAGCCAAGGGACTAGCGGGGGCCGCACAGATACGCAGTATTTT. V usage is TRBV4-1 and J usage is TRBJ2-3; TRBD2 matches 13 bases. With 1 base clipped from V and 1 base from J, the junction kept 2 bases outside the gene matches. Looked up from germline, CDR1 is MGHRA and CDR2 is YSYEKL. The CDR3 totals 17 residues.

The V gene is TRBV7-9, the J gene TRBJ2-7, with 7 positions matching TRBD2. After removal of 6 bases from V and 4 bases from J, the junction contained 12 bases not matched to a gene. CDR3 length equals 15 residues. Germline V gives CDR1 SEHNR, CDR2 FQNEAQ (reference sequence). The CDR3 bases are TGTGCCAGCAGTATAGGCGGGGGACTGGTTTACGAGCAGTACTTC. The encoded protein is CASSIGGGLVYEQYF.

The chain uses TRBV30 and TRBJ2-5; the D gene is possibly TRBD2 (5 bases). CDR3 length: 16 residues. V was clipped by 3 bases and J by 4 bases, with 21 bases between them. The germline CDR1 and CDR2 sequences are GTSNPN and SVGIG (reference sequence). As DNA, the CDR3 is TGTGCCTGGAGCACATCTCGGACTGGGCGGAGAGAGACCCAGTACTTC. It specifies CAWSTSRTGRRETQYF.

The chain employs TRBV2 and TRBJ1-2; D not certain. Germline V gene sequence: CDR1 SNHLY, CDR2 FYNNEI. CDR3 size: 14 residues. V gave up 6 bases and J gave up 8 bases, with 19 bases separating them. CDR3 coding DNA: TGTGCCAGCAGGGCATCCGAGGGCTCGGAGGGCTACACCTTC. Its protein is CASRASEGSEGYTF.

The J gene is TRBJ1-1, the V gene TRBV18, with D possibly being TRBD1 (6 bases). The CDR3 spans 14 residues. The V gene's germline CDR1 is KGHSH and CDR2 LQKENI. Between the trimmed V and J ends, which lost 5 bases and 5 bases, there was a span of 15 bases. The DNA of the CDR3 is TGTGCCAGCTCAGCGATACAGGGAGGGACTGAAGCTTTCTTT. The encoded protein is CASSAIQGGTEAFF. The whole variable domain, remainder taken from reference TRBV18 and TRBJ1-1, is NAGVMQNPRHLVRRRGQEARLRCSPMKGHSHVYWYRQLPEEGLKFMVYLQKENIIDESGMPKERFSAEFPKEGPSILRIQQVVRGDSAAYFCASSAIQGGTEAFFGQGTRLTVV.

This chain links TRBV4-1 with TRBJ2-6; maybe TRBD1 (5 bases). This CDR3 is 16 amino acids long. V was clipped by 5 bases and J by 0 bases, with 11 bases between them. CDR1 and CDR2 (germline): MGHRA, YSYEKL. The CDR3 DNA follows: TGCGCCAGCAGCTTAGGACATACCTCTGGGGCCAACGTCCTGACTTTC. Its translation: CASSLGHTSGANVLTF.

This rearrangement joins TRBV2 to TRBJ1-1; possible D gene TRBD1, 5 bases. Trimming removed 6 bases from V and 2 bases from J, with 13 bases in between. Germline V CDR1 and CDR2: SNHLY, FYNNEI. CDR3 length equals 14 residues. The CDR3 protein is CASRREGTNTEAFF. DNA for the CDR3: TGTGCCAGCAGGCGAGAAGGGACTAACACTGAAGCTTTCTTT.

This chain connects TRBV7-2 to TRBJ1-2; 11 bases map to TRBD1. The J segment lost 10 bases and the V segment lost 3 bases, leaving 13 bases of the junction unmatched. This CDR3 has 16 residues. Germline CDR1 SGHTA, CDR2 FQGNSA. CDR3 bases: TGTGCCAGCAGCTTTTTTTTCGGACAGGGGGCTATACTCTACACCTTC. It codes for CASSFFFGQGAILYTF.

This chain links TRBV5-1 with TRBJ2-1; 9 bases fit TRBD2. The J segment lost 9 bases and the V segment lost 4 bases, leaving 14 bases of the junction unmatched. This CDR3 contains 16 residues. CDR1 is SGHRS and CDR2 is YFSETQ in the germline V gene. CDR3 region: CASSPFLAGATGEQFF. The CDR3 nucleotides are TGCGCCAGCAGCCCCTTTTTAGCGGGGGCTACGGGTGAGCAGTTCTTC.

In DNA, the CDR3 is TGTGCCAGCAGTGAAGGTCGTCGAGCGGGGGAAAAACTGTTTTTT. This gives the protein CASSEGRRAGEKLFF. The rearrangement uses TRBV2 and TRBJ1-4; D is unclear. This CDR3 contains 15 residues. V was cut by 1 base and J by 8 bases, with 14 bases left in between. Per germline, CDR1 SNHLY and CDR2 FYNNEI.

The V call is TRBV19, the J call TRBJ1-1; TRBD1 matches 7 bases. CDR1 is LNHDA, CDR2 SQIVND, per germline (reference sequence). CDR3 size: 13 residues. Trimming took 7 bases from V and 9 from J; bases not matched to a gene: 11. The DNA of the CDR3 is TGTGCCAGTACCATCCGGACAGGCGTACAAGCTTTCTTT. Translation: CASTIRTGVQAFF.

The genes are TRBV6-5 and TRBJ1-4; D not certain. This CDR3 is 14 amino acids long. The V end was cut by 4 bases, the J end by 7 bases, with 13 bases between. In germline, CDR1 is MNHEY, CDR2 SVGAGI. The chain's CDR3 is CASSSSLLPEKLFF. CDR3 nucleotide sequence: TGTGCCAGCAGTTCCAGTCTCCTCCCTGAAAAACTGTTTTTT.

V usage is TRBV7-9 and J usage is TRBJ2-1; tentative D call: TRBD1 (5 bases). The V gene's germline CDR1 is SEHNR and CDR2 FQNEAQ (reference sequence). This CDR3 has 14 residues. V gave up 1 base and J gave up 4 bases, with 8 bases separating them. The CDR3 DNA sequence: TGTGCCAGCAGCTTAGTATCAGGGTACAATGAGCAGTTCTTC. Its protein product is CASSLVSGYNEQFF.

The CDR3 is CASRQSTGHYGYTF. The CDR3 region has the DNA TGTGCCAGCAGGCAATCGACAGGCCACTATGGCTACACCTTC. The chain couples TRBV28 to TRBJ1-2; tentative D call: TRBD1 (6 bases). The CDR3 runs 14 residues. Trimming left V 6 bases short and J 3 bases short, with 14 bases between. The germline CDR1 and CDR2 sequences are MDHEN and SYDVKM.

CDR3 residues: CASTTFYNQPQHF. For the CDR3, the DNA is TGTGCCAGCACCACTTTTTACAATCAGCCCCAGCATTTT. J is TRBJ1-5 and V is TRBV6-5, with D uncertain. The CDR3 length is 13 residues. The germline gives CDR1 MNHEY, CDR2 SVGAGI. Trimming shortened V by 7 bases and J by 3 bases, and 10 bases separated the two germline ends.

The chain employs TRBV6-1 and TRBJ2-1, with 7 positions matching TRBD2. Germline V lookup: CDR1 MNHNS, CDR2 SASEGT. The CDR3 has 16 residues. The trim removed 1 base at V and 6 bases at J, leaving 9 bases unmatched. CDR3 bases: TGTGCCAGCAGTGAAGTCTGGGGGGGGTTTATCAATGAGCAGTTCTTC. Translated, it gives CASSEVWGGFINEQFF.

This chain joins TRBV7-2 and TRBJ1-2, with a tentative D call TRBD1 (5 bases). The length of the CDR3 is 12 residues. The V end was cut by 1 base, the J end by 7 bases, with 7 bases between. Germline-derived CDR1 and CDR2 are SGHTA and FQGNSA. Written as DNA, the CDR3 is TGTGCCAGCAGCTTAGAGGGGTTTGGCTACACCTTC. Translated, it gives CASSLEGFGYTF.

The chain carries TRBV11-1 and TRBJ1-2; tentatively, D is TRBD1 (5 bases). This CDR3 region has 14 residues. The V end lost 1 base, the J end lost 5 bases, and 11 bases lay between the germline ends. Per germline, CDR1 SGHAT and CDR2 FQDESV (reference sequence). This chain's CDR3 is CASSLGPGSYGYTF. The CDR3 DNA sequence: TGTGCCAGCAGCTTAGGACCAGGGTCATATGGCTACACCTTC.